This TCR beta chain comes out of a study of blood T cells in healthy people across ages. Points from the study as a whole: A strong correlation was seen between TCR beta diversity and naive T cell percentage.

The CDR3 loop spans 15 amino acids. Germline-derived CDR1 and CDR2 are SGHRS and YFSETQ. Trimming took off 4 bases at V and 3 bases at J, with 15 bases between the two ends. Using a J-beta primer mix together with a sample-barcoded 5' primer, a second PCR was run for about 7 to 12 cycles. Each cDNA molecule received a tag from a template-switch adaptor that had 12 random nucleotides. Every sample gave at least 2.5 million paired-end reads containing CDR3. TCRdb re-analysed the 5' RACE reads in MiXCR, keeping a single row per CDR3 protein. Of 2 million or so distinct CDR3 sequences listed, around 50% are singletons. As regards this clonotype: Its cognate antigen is unknown.

Sequencing was done on a sample of blood. The TCR originated in a woman aged 40 to 50 in good health. V usage is TRBV5-1 and J usage is TRBJ2-3, with no clear D. DNA for the CDR3: TGCGCCAGCAGCCTCGAATTTCCCTTTACAGATACGCAGTATTTT. Protein product: CASSLEFPFTDTQYF.